The 19 T cell receptor beta chains below all came from one sample that was sequenced in a study of T-cell reconstitution after alpha-beta-depleted transplantation in children. A TCRbeta library incorporating unique molecular identifiers was prepared. TCRdb called the PCR reads again in MiXCR, with one record for every CDR3 protein. The table shows about 240,000 distinct CDR3 sequences, with around 13% occurring only once. The sample in question was PBMCs from the stem cell graft donor, obtained from the stem cell graft. Receptor source: a human donor who donated a stem cell graft to a child with acute lymphoblastic leukemia.

This rearrangement joins TRBV20-1 to TRBJ2-7; TRBD1 is a possible D gene (5 bases). The germline V gene has CDR1 DFQATT and CDR2 SNEGSKA (reference sequence). The CDR3 has 14 residues. The ends were cut back, 2 bases at V and 6 bases at J, with 17 bases in the middle. The CDR3 loop is CSARPPRGQSEQYF. The DNA for the CDR3 is TGCAGTGCTAGACCGCCAAGGGGCCAATCCGAGCAGTACTTC.

This clonotype was detected ten times or more. CDR3 sequence (DNA): TGTGCCAGCAGGGGGGCCCAGGGGGGGCCCAACTATGGCTACACCTTC. This codes for CASRGAQGGPNYGYTF. This chain connects TRBV7-9 to TRBJ1-2; 7 bases agree with TRBD1. This CDR3 has 16 residues. Trimming took 6 bases from V and 2 from J; bases not matched to a gene: 12. CDR1 is SEHNR and CDR2 is FQNEAQ in the germline V gene (reference sequence).

This clonotype was recorded many times. V is TRBV6-2 or TRBV6-3 and J is TRBJ2-6; the D is unclear. V was trimmed by 4 bases and J by 4 bases, leaving 14 bases between them. Germline CDR1 is MNHEY and CDR2 is SVGEGT. The CDR3 spans 16 residues. In DNA, the CDR3 is TGTGCCAGCAGTTCCCGGGCCACAAGGGGGGCCAACGTCCTGACTTTC. Its translation: CASSSRATRGANVLTF.

This clonotype was counted at least ten times. The rearrangement links TRBV4-2 to TRBJ2-3; 7 nucleotides match TRBD2. This CDR3 spans 15 amino acids. V gave up 0 bases and J gave up 6 bases; unmatched junction bases: 6. The germline V gene encodes CDR1 LGHNA and CDR2 YNFKEQ. The CDR3 protein is CASSQEPAGADTQYF. CDR3 DNA sequence: TGTGCCAGCAGCCAAGAGCCTGCGGGAGCCGATACGCAGTATTTT.

This clonotype was counted between two and nine times. J is TRBJ2-7 and V is TRBV20-1, with 7 bases aligning to TRBD2. The V gene end was trimmed by 3 bases and the J gene end by 2 bases; junction bases not matched to a gene: 16. The CDR3 length is 17 residues. Germline CDR1 is DFQATT and CDR2 is SNEGSKA (reference sequence). CDR3 in amino acids: CSARGGRDLPGTYEQYF. The CDR3 nucleotides are TGCAGTGCTAGGGGAGGGAGAGATCTACCCGGGACCTACGAGCAGTACTTC.

This clonotype was observed many times. This chain links TRBV6-5 with TRBJ2-7, with TRBD2 matching over 9 bases. V was pared by 2 bases and J by 1 base, with 6 bases of the junction left unmatched. The CDR3 has 16 amino acids. Germline CDR1 MNHEY, CDR2 SVGAGI. The CDR3 nucleotides read TGTGCCAGCAGTTACGGCCTGCGGGGGGGGTCCTACGAGCAGTACTTC. It translates to CASSYGLRGGSYEQYF.

J is TRBJ1-3 and V is TRBV2, with D hard to call. CDR1 and CDR2 from the germline V gene are SNHLY and FYNNEI. The ends were cut back, 3 bases at V and 4 bases at J, with 10 bases in the middle. The CDR3 has 14 amino acids. CDR3 nucleotides: TGTGCCAGCAGTGATATAACTCCCGGAAACACCATATATTTT. It yields the protein CASSDITPGNTIYF.

CDR3 amino acids: CASSTPGQGITDTQYF. The DNA of the CDR3 is TGTGCCAGCAGCACCCCGGGCCAGGGGATCACAGATACGCAGTATTTT. The gene calls are TRBV4-2 and TRBJ2-3; tentatively, D is TRBD1 (6 bases). There are 16 residues in the CDR3. Trimming pared 5 bases from V and 2 bases from J, leaving 17 bases between. The V gene's germline CDR1 is LGHNA and CDR2 YNFKEQ.

The chain joins TRBV9 to TRBJ2-1; weak D call: TRBD2 (6 bases). The CDR3 runs 16 residues. Trimming removed 2 bases at V and 0 bases at J, with 12 bases between. CDR1 and CDR2 from the germline V gene are SGDLS and YYNGEE. The CDR3 is CASSVLWDSSYNEQFF. For the CDR3, the DNA is TGTGCCAGCAGCGTTCTTTGGGACTCCTCCTACAATGAGCAGTTCTTC.

The chain combines TRBV28 with TRBJ2-3; TRBD1 matches at 10 bases. The CDR3 loop spans 15 amino acids. CDR1 is MDHEN, CDR2 SYDVKM, per germline. After removal of 4 bases from V and 1 base from J, the junction contained 2 bases not matched to a gene. The CDR3 spells CASSWTGGGTDTQYF. The DNA for the CDR3 is TGTGCCAGCAGTTGGACAGGGGGAGGCACAGATACGCAGTATTTT.

This chain joins TRBV19 and TRBJ2-2; 7 nucleotides match TRBD2. J gave up 4 bases and V 4 bases, and 6 bases lay outside the gene matches. The CDR3 is 15 residues long. Germline CDR1 LNHDA, CDR2 SQIVND (reference sequence). The CDR3 bases are TGTGCCAGTAGTACCCGACTAGCACCCACCGGGGAGCTGTTTTTT. Its protein is CASSTRLAPTGELFF.

This clonotype has ten or more counts. CDR3 loop: CASSRDILNSPLHF. As DNA, the CDR3 is TGTGCCAGCAGTCGGGACATTTTAAATTCACCCCTCCACTTT. J is TRBJ1-6 and V is TRBV28; a weak D match, TRBD1 (6 bases). Trimming cost V 5 bases and J 7 bases, with 12 bases left between them. This CDR3 contains 14 residues. Germline V CDR1 and CDR2: MDHEN, SYDVKM.

Worth noting for this clonotype: Possible read error: a much larger clone is one base away. The chain carries TRBV29-1 and TRBJ1-1; perhaps TRBD1 as D (6 bases). This CDR3 is 12 amino acids long. Germline CDR1 and CDR2: SQVTM and ANQGSEA. V lost 5 bases and J 4 bases, leaving 11 bases between the germline ends. The CDR3 DNA is TGCAGCGTTCGGGGAGGGGGCACTGAAGCTTTCTTT. Protein: CSVRGGGTEAFF.

This clonotype was observed many times. The rearrangement joins TRBV28 to TRBJ2-7; the D is unclear. The CDR3 spans 14 residues. Germline V gene data show CDR1 as MDHEN and CDR2 as SYDVKM. Trimming shortened V by 3 bases and J by 0 bases, and 9 bases separated the two germline ends. This CDR3 reads CASSFRANSYEQYF. DNA for the CDR3: TGTGCCAGCAGTTTTCGGGCGAACTCCTACGAGCAGTACTTC.

The chain employs TRBV6-5 and TRBJ2-5; D not resolved. Germline-derived CDR1 and CDR2 are MNHEY and SVGAGI. Trimming shortened V by 0 bases and J by 9 bases, and 8 bases separated the two germline ends. This CDR3 is built from 12 residues. CDR3 coding DNA: TGTGCCAGCAGTTACTCTTGGCGACCCCAGTACTTC. Its translation: CASSYSWRPQYF.

On this clonotype itself: A much larger clone differs by one base, so this may be a read error. The rearrangement links TRBV20-1 to TRBJ2-4; tentatively, D is TRBD1 (7 bases). V was cut by 3 bases and J by 7 bases, with 28 bases left in between. Germline CDR1 and CDR2: DFQATT and SNEGSKA (reference sequence). This CDR3 has 18 amino acids. The CDR3 loop is CSASGIKRAQGRFNIQYF. The CDR3 bases are TGCAGTGCTAGCGGAATTAAAAGGGCACAGGGGAGGTTCAACATTCAGTACTTC.

This clonotype was picked up many times. This chain links TRBV12-3 or TRBV12-4 with TRBJ2-5, with 7 bases identical to TRBD2. The ends lost 5 bases at V and 3 bases at J; junction bases unmatched: 9. The CDR3 is made up of 15 amino acids. The CDR3 DNA is TGTGCCAGCAGTAGCCCGGGACTAATGGAAGAGACCCAGTACTTC. Translated: CASSSPGLMEETQYF.

This chain uses TRBV12-3 or TRBV12-4 with TRBJ2-2; tentative D call: TRBD1 (5 bases). The CDR3 is made up of 16 amino acids. Trimming removed 5 bases at V and 4 bases at J, with 17 bases between. The CDR3 is CASSQGRQLLTGELFF. DNA for the CDR3: TGTGCCAGCAGTCAGGGAAGACAACTACTCACCGGGGAGCTGTTTTTT.

This clonotype was detected ten times or more. J is TRBJ1-6 and V is TRBV6-6, with D unresolved. Trimming left V 7 bases short and J 10 bases short, with 11 bases between. Germline CDR1 is MNHNY and CDR2 is SVGAGI (reference sequence). CDR3 size: 12 residues. As DNA, the CDR3 is TGTGCCAGCACCGAACTCGGGTCACCCCTCCACTTT. Its protein product is CASTELGSPLHF.